The present entry profiles one T cell receptor (beta chain) with its context. Its cognate antigen is unknown. CDR1 is SNHLY and CDR2 is FYNNEI in the germline V gene. V lost 6 bases to trimming and J lost 5 bases; unmatched junction nucleotides: 8. CDR3 length equals 14 residues. Using immunoSEQ multiplex PCR, the repertoire was profiled, and TCRdb retains in-frame clones only, with some absent. Of tens of thousands of clones listed, nearly 85% are singletons. The data originate from a study of T cell clones after liver transplantation. Study at large: Post-transplant blood was tracked for graft-donor-reactive T cell clones identified in a pre-transplant mixed lymphocyte reaction. Draws occurred before transplant, before withdrawal, and after complete or failed withdrawal.

Notes on the study in general: Rather than being deleted, graft donor-reactive T cells may have moved into the graft.

This rearrangement joins TRBV2 to TRBJ1-1; 8 bases map to TRBD1. The TCR comes from a human patient who received a liver transplant. Some T cells may arise from the graft donor. The sample consisted of CD4+ T cells from blood, taken 45 to 46 months after liver transplant. CDR3 protein: CASSRRGPSTEAFF. The CDR3 DNA sequence: TGTGCCAGCAGCCGCAGGGGGCCAAGTACTGAAGCTTTCTTT.